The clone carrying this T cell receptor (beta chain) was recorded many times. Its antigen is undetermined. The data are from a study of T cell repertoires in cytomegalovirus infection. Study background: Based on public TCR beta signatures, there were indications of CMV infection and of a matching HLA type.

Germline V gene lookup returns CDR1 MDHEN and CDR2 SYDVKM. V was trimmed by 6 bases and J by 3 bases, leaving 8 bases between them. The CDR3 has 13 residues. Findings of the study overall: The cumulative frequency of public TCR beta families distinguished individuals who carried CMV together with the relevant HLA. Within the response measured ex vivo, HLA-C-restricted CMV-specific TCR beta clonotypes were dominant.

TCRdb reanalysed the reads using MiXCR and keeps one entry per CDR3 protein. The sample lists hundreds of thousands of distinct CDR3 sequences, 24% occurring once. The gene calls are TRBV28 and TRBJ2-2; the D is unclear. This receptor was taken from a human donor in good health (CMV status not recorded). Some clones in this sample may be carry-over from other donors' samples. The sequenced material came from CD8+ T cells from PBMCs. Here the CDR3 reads CASSLYDTGELFF. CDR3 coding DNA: TGTGCCAGCAGCCTATACGACACCGGGGAGCTGTTTTTT. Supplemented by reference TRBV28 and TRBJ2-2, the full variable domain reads DVKVTQSSRYLVKRTGEKVFLECVQDMDHENMFWYRQDPGLGLRLIYFSYDVKMKEKGDIPEGYSVSREKKERFSLILESASTNQTSMYLCASSLYDTGELFFGEGSRLTVL.